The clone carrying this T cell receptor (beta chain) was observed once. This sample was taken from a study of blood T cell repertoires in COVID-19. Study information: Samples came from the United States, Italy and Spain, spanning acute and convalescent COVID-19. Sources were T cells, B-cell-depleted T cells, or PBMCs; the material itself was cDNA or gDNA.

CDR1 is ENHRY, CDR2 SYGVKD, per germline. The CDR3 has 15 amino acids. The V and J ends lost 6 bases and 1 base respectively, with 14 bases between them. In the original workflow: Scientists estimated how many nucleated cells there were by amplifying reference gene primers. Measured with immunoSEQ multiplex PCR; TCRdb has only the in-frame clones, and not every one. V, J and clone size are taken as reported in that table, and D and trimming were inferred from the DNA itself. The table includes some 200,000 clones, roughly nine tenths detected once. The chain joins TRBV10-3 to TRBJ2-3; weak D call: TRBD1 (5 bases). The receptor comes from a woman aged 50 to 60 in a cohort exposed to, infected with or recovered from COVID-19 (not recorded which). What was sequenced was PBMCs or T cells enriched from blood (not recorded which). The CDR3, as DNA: TGTGCCATCAGCCCCGCCCCCAGGGGCACAGATACGCAGTATTTT. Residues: CAISPAPRGTDTQYF.